This passage covers 16 T cell receptor beta chains from one sample sequenced in a study of vaccination and CD4 T cells after COVID-19. These receptors' targets are unknown. Cultured CD4+ T cell DNA was sequenced using the Oncomine TCR Beta short-read assay. In TCRdb, the PCR reads were re-called with MiXCR into one record per CDR3 protein. The sample shows roughly 4,200 distinct CDR3 sequences, 20% to 25% of them seen only once. Described treatment: approximately 9-day PBMC culture with coronavirus spike peptide pools or control peptides (ViraFEST assay). Specimen: CD4+ T cells from blood, cultured in vitro. The receptors here all came from a human donor who had recovered from COVID-19.

This clonotype was counted between two and nine times. The chain carries TRBV5-1 and TRBJ1-5; weak D call: TRBD1 (6 bases). V lost 0 bases and J lost 5, with 12 bases in between. The CDR3 length is 15 residues. Germline V gene data show CDR1 as SGHRS and CDR2 as YFSETQ. CDR3 loop: CASSLEGGEDQPQHF. Here the CDR3 DNA reads TGCGCCAGCAGCTTGGAGGGGGGAGAAGATCAGCCCCAGCATTTT.

The chain employs TRBV5-4 and TRBJ2-1; 7 bases are shared with TRBD2. J lost 1 base, V lost 4 bases, and 5 bases had no gene match. CDR3 length: 15 residues. Germline CDR1 and CDR2: SGHNT and YYREEE (reference sequence). The CDR3 sequence: CASSPRGDSYNEQFF. As DNA, the CDR3 is TGTGCCAGCAGCCCCCGGGGGGATTCCTACAATGAGCAGTTCTTC.

In this sample, this clonotype is medium-sized (0.01 to 0.1%). The chain couples TRBV7-9 to TRBJ1-1; TRBD1 is a possible D gene (6 bases). The V end lost 3 bases, the J end lost 4 bases, and 15 bases lay between the germline ends. Germline V gene data show CDR1 as SEHNR and CDR2 as FQNEAQ (reference sequence). The CDR3 totals 15 residues. The chain's CDR3 is CASSFLTGPSTEAFF. CDR3 bases: TGTGCCAGCAGCTTCTTGACAGGCCCGAGCACTGAAGCTTTCTTT.

This clonotype has more than one count but fewer than ten. The chain links TRBV6-1 to TRBJ1-1; 12 positions match TRBD1. CDR1 and CDR2 (germline): MNHNS, SASEGT. This CDR3 has 16 residues. Losses at the gene ends were 9 bases for V and 5 bases for J; bases not matched to a gene: 13. The CDR3 coding sequence is TGTGCCAGTAAGCGGGACAGGGGGCGGTCCGATACTGAAGCTTTCTTT. Translation gives CASKRDRGRSDTEAFF.

This clonotype was counted between two and nine times. The chain carries TRBV24-1 and TRBJ2-3, with D unresolved. CDR1 and CDR2 from the germline V gene are KGHDR and SFDVKD. This CDR3 is built from 14 residues. With 4 bases removed from V and 2 bases from J, the gap between germline ends came to 9 bases. Here the CDR3 reads CATSDPGTTDTQYF. CDR3 sequence (DNA): TGTGCCACCAGTGACCCCGGAACCACAGATACGCAGTATTTT.

This clonotype appeared a few times. This rearrangement joins TRBV2 to TRBJ2-7, with D possibly being TRBD1 (6 bases). Trimming cost V 5 bases and J 3 bases, with 14 bases left between them. The CDR3 is made up of 14 amino acids. From germline, CDR1 is SNHLY and CDR2 FYNNEI. The CDR3 sequence is CASSPGQRRYEQYF. CDR3 coding DNA: TGTGCCAGCAGTCCGGGACAACGACGCTACGAGCAGTACTTC.

Comments on this clonotype: Mismatch with germline at one junction end may stem from a read error. The J gene is TRBJ1-3, the V gene TRBV30; no clear D gene. The CDR3 has 14 amino acids. Looked up from germline, CDR1 is GTSNPN and CDR2 is SVGIG (reference sequence). CDR3 residues: CAWSPLTGGYTIYF. CDR3 nucleotides: TGTGCCTGGAGCCCATTAACCGGTGGATACACCATATATTTT. The variable domain in full, completed from reference TRBV30 and TRBJ1-3, reads SQTIHQWPATLVQPVGSPLSLECTVEGTSNPNLYWYRQAAGRGLQLLFYSVGIGQISSEVPQNLSASRPQDRQFILSSKKLLLSDSGFYLCAWSPLTGGYTIYFGEGSWLTVV.

The chain combines TRBV27 with TRBJ2-5, with D possibly TRBD2 on 5 matching bases. The CDR3 is made up of 19 amino acids. V was cut by 7 bases and J by 5 bases, with 32 bases left in between. Per the germline V gene, CDR1 is MNHEY and CDR2 is SMNVEV (reference sequence). CDR3 nucleotide sequence: TGTGCCAGCACCGCAAAGTTTAGTTCAGTAGGAGGTGCGCGGGAGACCCAGTACTTC. This encodes CASTAKFSSVGGARETQYF.

The rearrangement joins TRBV19 to TRBJ2-7; a weak D match, TRBD2 (6 bases). The CDR3 is 13 residues long. The germline CDR1 and CDR2 sequences are LNHDA and SQIVND (reference sequence). Between the trimmed V and J ends, which lost 3 bases and 0 bases, there was a span of 6 bases. CDR3 sequence reads: CASSMGLSYEQYF. CDR3 DNA sequence: TGTGCCAGTAGTATGGGACTCTCCTACGAGCAGTACTTC.

CDR3 residues: CAWSSPGGGGETRAGELFF. DNA for the CDR3: TGTGCCTGGAGTAGCCCAGGTGGCGGGGGGGAGACGAGGGCGGGGGAGCTGTTTTTT. J is TRBJ2-2 and V is TRBV30; 9 nucleotides line up with TRBD2. V lost 2 bases and J lost 8; bases outside the gene matches: 21. Germline assignment: CDR1 GTSNPN and CDR2 SVGIG (reference sequence). The CDR3 has 19 residues.

This clonotype was seen only a few times. The chain employs TRBV2 and TRBJ2-1, with 11 bases aligning to TRBD2. Per germline, CDR1 SNHLY and CDR2 FYNNEI. With V trimmed by 6 bases and J by 13 bases, 8 bases remained unmatched. CDR3 length: 13 amino acids. The CDR3 nucleotides are TGTGCCAGCAGCGTAGCGGGGGGGCTACGACAGTTCTTC. Protein: CASSVAGGLRQFF.

V usage is TRBV6-1 and J usage is TRBJ1-1; TRBD1 aligns across 11 bases. The J segment lost 4 bases and the V segment lost 5 bases, leaving 12 bases of the junction unmatched. Germline CDR1 MNHNS, CDR2 SASEGT. CDR3 length equals 17 residues. The CDR3 is CASSTLPGQGGGTEAFF. The CDR3, as DNA: TGTGCCAGCAGTACCCTTCCGGGACAGGGGGGGGGCACTGAAGCTTTCTTT.

This clonotype was detected only a few times. V is TRBV5-4 and J is TRBJ2-7; D is unresolved. The germline CDR1 and CDR2 sequences are SGHNT and YYREEE (reference sequence). Trimming removed 0 bases at V and 2 bases at J, with 9 bases between. The CDR3 contains 14 residues. The CDR3 DNA follows: TGTGCCAGCAGCTTGGATTTGTTGACCTACGAGCAGTACTTC. This encodes CASSLDLLTYEQYF.

CDR3 sequence: CASSLVRNNSPLHF. The CDR3 nucleotides read TGTGCCAGCAGCTTAGTCAGGAATAATTCACCCCTCCACTTT. The chain employs TRBV11-1 and TRBJ1-6, with unresolved D. The V end lost 1 base, the J end lost 5 bases, and 6 bases lay between the germline ends. Germline V gene data show CDR1 as SGHAT and CDR2 as FQDESV (reference sequence). The CDR3 contains 14 residues.

The chain is built from TRBV5-6 and TRBJ2-5; the D gene could be TRBD1 or TRBD2 (5 bases each). This CDR3 contains 13 residues. V dropped 2 bases and J dropped 3 bases, with 8 bases sitting between them. CDR1 and CDR2 from the germline V gene are SGHDT and YYEEEE. Here the CDR3 reads CASSLRGEETQYF. In DNA form, the CDR3 reads TGTGCCAGCAGCTTACGAGGGGAAGAGACCCAGTACTTC.

This clonotype was seen more than once but under ten times. The chain employs TRBV10-3 and TRBJ2-1; 12 bases agree with TRBD2. Germline CDR1 and CDR2: ENHRY and SYGVKD. Unmatched junction bases numbered 4, after V lost 4 bases and J lost 3 bases. The CDR3 length is 16 residues. CDR3 protein: CAISGLAGGIYNEQFF. Here the CDR3 DNA reads TGTGCCATCAGTGGGCTAGCGGGGGGGATCTACAATGAGCAGTTCTTC.